These 30 T cell receptor beta chains originate from one sample sequenced in a study of long-term antiretroviral therapy in people with HIV. At the survey level, the v3.0 immunoSEQ assay was run. Libraries were prepared by immunoSEQ multiplex PCR; TCRdb keeps only in-frame clonotypes and omits some of them. Counted here are 25,000 to 35,000 clones, 90% to 95% occurring once; the ten biggest clones make up 2.7%. The source was unsorted PBMCs, collected around 7.4 years after starting antiretroviral therapy. These receptors were obtained from a man aged 50 or older with HIV.

The rearrangement links TRBV4-1 to TRBJ2-1; no firm D call. V lost 1 base to trimming and J lost 3 bases, with 4 bases between them. Germline lookup yields CDR1 MGHRA and CDR2 YSYEKL. CDR3 length equals 13 residues. The CDR3: CASSQANYNEQFF. CDR3 DNA: TGCGCCAGCAGCCAAGCCAACTACAATGAGCAGTTCTTC.

The V call is TRBV29-1, the J call TRBJ2-5; a weak D match, TRBD1 (5 bases). The CDR3 contains 12 residues. The ends were cut back, 6 bases at V and 2 bases at J, with 10 bases in the middle. Germline CDR1 and CDR2: SQVTM and ANQGSEA. The DNA for the CDR3 is TGCAGCGTCGAGACAGTACAAGAGACCCAGTACTTC. It codes for CSVETVQETQYF.

This chain joins TRBV19 and TRBJ2-7; D perhaps matches TRBD2 (7 bases). Per germline, CDR1 LNHDA and CDR2 SQIVND (reference sequence). Trimming cost V 5 bases and J 0 bases, with 14 bases left between them. CDR3 length: 15 amino acids. The CDR3 reads CASSAGGPVSYEQYF. The CDR3 coding sequence is TGTGCCAGTAGTGCCGGGGGGCCCGTCTCCTACGAGCAGTACTTC.

This clone was recorded only once. The rearrangement links TRBV6-5 to TRBJ2-3; no reliable D call. Germline lookup yields CDR1 MNHEY and CDR2 SVGAGI. The germline V and J ends were trimmed by 6 bases and 0 bases, with 10 bases remaining between them. This CDR3 region has 14 residues. In DNA form, the CDR3 reads TGTGCCAGCAGCTTACCTGGGAGCACAGATACGCAGTATTTT. Its protein is CASSLPGSTDTQYF.

The chain links TRBV7-2 to TRBJ2-1; D might be TRBD1 (5 bases). CDR1 and CDR2 from the germline V gene are SGHTA and FQGNSA. V was shortened by 3 bases and J by 5 bases, with 11 bases between the two germline ends. The CDR3 is 14 residues long. The DNA of the CDR3 is TGTGCCAGCAGCTTTAGCATAGGGGACAATGAGCAGTTCTTC. This gives the protein CASSFSIGDNEQFF.

The chain links TRBV5-5 to TRBJ1-4; no clear D. V lost 6 bases to trimming and J lost 7 bases, with 10 bases between them. CDR3 length equals 12 residues. Germline loops: CDR1 SGHKS, CDR2 YYEKEE (reference sequence). CDR3: CASTFEGEKLFF. CDR3 bases: TGTGCCAGCACCTTCGAGGGTGAAAAACTGTTTTTT.

J is TRBJ2-3 and V is TRBV15; TRBD2 aligns across 7 bases. V lost 8 bases and J lost 1; bases outside the gene matches: 3. This CDR3 has 13 amino acids. Germline V gene sequence: CDR1 LNHNV, CDR2 YYDKDF (reference sequence). The CDR3 nucleotides read TGTGCCACCGGGGCGGGGGGCACAGATACGCAGTATTTT. It specifies CATGAGGTDTQYF.

This clone was detected only once. The chain joins TRBV28 to TRBJ2-7; tentatively, D is TRBD1 or TRBD2 (6 bases each). CDR1 and CDR2 (germline): MDHEN, SYDVKM. The CDR3 consists of 14 residues. V was cut by 6 bases and J by 3 bases, with 15 bases left in between. CDR3 bases: TGTGCCAGCAGCAAGGGGGGTATAGGCTACGAGCAGTACTTC. Residues: CASSKGGIGYEQYF.

J is TRBJ2-7 and V is TRBV10-3; D is possibly TRBD1 (5 bases). Germline V gene data show CDR1 as ENHRY and CDR2 as SYGVKD. The CDR3 is made up of 16 amino acids. Trimming shortened V by 2 bases and J by 4 bases, and 18 bases separated the two germline ends. The CDR3 sequence is CAISERQQGPLYEQYF. The CDR3 DNA follows: TGTGCCATCAGTGAGCGACAGCAAGGGCCCCTTTACGAGCAGTACTTC.

This chain links TRBV7-2 with TRBJ1-3; 11 bases are shared with TRBD1. The CDR3 consists of 16 residues. In germline, CDR1 is SGHTA, CDR2 FQGNSA. V lost 2 bases to trimming and J lost 4 bases; unmatched junction nucleotides: 4. The CDR3 region has the DNA TGTGCCAGCAGCTTACTCGGACAGGGGGCCGGAAACACCATATATTTT. Its protein product is CASSLLGQGAGNTIYF.

This chain links TRBV7-2 with TRBJ2-2; 12 positions agree with TRBD2. J gave up 5 bases and V 5 bases, and 6 bases lay outside the gene matches. Germline V lookup: CDR1 SGHTA, CDR2 FQGNSA. This CDR3 has 16 amino acids. The CDR3 coding sequence is TGTGCCAGCAGCCCCGGACTAGCGGGGTATACCGGGGAGCTGTTTTTT. It specifies CASSPGLAGYTGELFF.

This clone was detected once. The V gene is TRBV5-8, the J gene TRBJ2-2; 10 bases match TRBD1. This CDR3 is 15 amino acids long. The V gene end was trimmed by 4 bases and the J gene end by 6 bases; junction bases not matched to a gene: 6. Germline values: CDR1 SGHTS, CDR2 YDEGEE. The CDR3 region has the DNA TGTGCCAGCAGCCCCCGGGACAGGGGTGCCGGGGAGCTGTTTTTT. Protein product: CASSPRDRGAGELFF. Full variable domain (remainder filled in from reference TRBV5-8 and TRBJ2-2): EAGVTQSPTHLIKTRGQQATLRCSPISGHTSVYWYQQALGLGLQFLLWYDEGEERNRGNFPPRFSGRQFPNYSSELNVNALELEDSALYLCASSPRDRGAGELFFGEGSRLTVL.

The chain couples TRBV2 to TRBJ2-7; TRBD1 might be the D (6 bases). CDR3 length: 15 amino acids. Germline V lookup: CDR1 SNHLY, CDR2 FYNNEI. Deletions cut 4 bases from V and 4 bases from J, with 17 bases between. This chain's CDR3 is CASSGPGQGFYEQYF. Here the CDR3 DNA reads TGTGCCAGCAGTGGACCGGGACAAGGCTTTTACGAGCAGTACTTC.

The chain links TRBV30 to TRBJ1-2; 8 bases match TRBD1. CDR3 length equals 15 residues. Germline CDR1 and CDR2: GTSNPN and SVGIG (reference sequence). Trimming cost V 3 bases and J 3 bases; bases outside gene matches: 9. CDR3 coding DNA: TGTGCCTGGAGGACGCGGACAGGGCGGGACTATGGCTACACCTTC. Translating it yields CAWRTRTGRDYGYTF. Combining the CDR3 with reference TRBV30 and TRBJ1-2 gives the whole variable domain SQTIHQWPATLVQPVGSPLSLECTVEGTSNPNLYWYRQAAGRGLQLLFYSVGIGQISSEVPQNLSASRPQDRQFILSSKKLLLSDSGFYLCAWRTRTGRDYGYTFGSGTRLTVV.

The chain has TRBV6-6 and TRBJ1-5; D not resolved. V lost 0 bases to trimming and J lost 5 bases, with 5 bases between them. This CDR3 is 13 amino acids long. Germline V gene sequence: CDR1 MNHNY, CDR2 SVGAGI (reference sequence). Here the CDR3 reads CASSYSRDQPQHF. In nucleotides, the CDR3 is TGTGCCAGCAGTTACTCGAGAGATCAGCCCCAGCATTTT.

The chain joins TRBV6-5 to TRBJ2-2, with D maybe TRBD2 (6 bases). CDR1 and CDR2 from the germline V gene are MNHEY and SVGAGI. V dropped 2 bases and J dropped 0 bases, with 10 bases sitting between them. The CDR3 has 16 amino acids. DNA for the CDR3: TGTGCCAGCAGTTACGGGCGGGGCACGAACACCGGGGAGCTGTTTTTT. Translating it yields CASSYGRGTNTGELFF.

This chain's CDR3 is CASSPPMEQDTQYF. Written as DNA, the CDR3 is TGTGCCAGCTCACCACCGATGGAGCAAGATACGCAGTATTTT. This chain joins TRBV18 and TRBJ2-3; D uncertain. V lost 0 bases to trimming and J lost 5 bases, with 9 bases between them. This CDR3 comprises 14 residues. Germline V lookup: CDR1 KGHSH, CDR2 LQKENI.

V is TRBV4-1 and J is TRBJ2-2, with 11 bases aligning to TRBD2. CDR1 and CDR2 (germline): MGHRA, YSYEKL. This CDR3 has 16 amino acids. J gave up 1 base and V 4 bases, and 2 bases lay outside the gene matches. In DNA, the CDR3 is TGCGCCAGCAGCCGAACTAGCGGGGGGAACACCGGGGAGCTGTTTTTT. Protein: CASSRTSGGNTGELFF.

The rearrangement joins TRBV30 to TRBJ2-7; D tentatively reads TRBD1 or TRBD2 (6 bases each). The ends were cut back, 2 bases at V and 2 bases at J, with 13 bases in the middle. The V gene's germline CDR1 is GTSNPN and CDR2 SVGIG (reference sequence). The CDR3 contains 14 residues. CDR3 nucleotide sequence: TGTGCCTGGAGTAGGGGGGACATTACCTACGAGCAGTACTTC. Protein sequence: CAWSRGDITYEQYF.

This rearrangement joins TRBV6-5 to TRBJ2-7, with 11 bases matching TRBD1. Germline CDR1 MNHEY, CDR2 SVGAGI. This CDR3 is built from 15 residues. V lost 2 bases to trimming and J lost 5 bases; unmatched junction nucleotides: 5. CDR3 amino acids: CASSYRDRGNDEQYF. CDR3 in DNA: TGTGCCAGCAGTTACCGGGACAGGGGGAATGACGAGCAGTACTTC.

This chain links TRBV27 with TRBJ1-5; D is perhaps TRBD1 (6 bases). The CDR3 has 14 amino acids. Trimming pared 6 bases from V and 7 bases from J, leaving 16 bases between. CDR1 MNHEY and CDR2 SMNVEV come from the germline V gene (reference sequence). The CDR3 DNA sequence: TGTGCCAGCAGCCTCGGCAGGGGAGAGCAGCCCCAGCATTTT. The encoded protein is CASSLGRGEQPQHF.

This chain connects TRBV6-5 to TRBJ2-1, with TRBD1 identical over 9 bases. The junction had 7 bases not matched to a gene; V was cut back by 6 bases and J by 7 bases. The V gene's germline CDR1 is MNHEY and CDR2 SVGAGI. CDR3 length: 14 amino acids. The chain's CDR3 is CASSLDRGRNEQFF. CDR3 DNA sequence: TGTGCCAGCAGCCTCGACAGGGGGAGGAATGAGCAGTTCTTC.

The V call is TRBV7-2, the J call TRBJ2-7, with D hard to call. This CDR3 comprises 13 residues. Germline loops: CDR1 SGHTA, CDR2 FQGNSA. V dropped 1 base and J dropped 3 bases, with 7 bases sitting between them. CDR3 in amino acids: CASSLGSGYEQYF. Written as DNA, the CDR3 is TGTGCCAGCAGCTTAGGGTCAGGCTACGAGCAGTACTTC. The full variable domain, in which reference TRBV7-2 and TRBJ2-7 provide the parts outside the CDR3, is GAGVSQSPSNKVTEKGKDVELRCDPISGHTALYWYRQSLGQGLEFLIYFQGNSAPDKSGLPSDRFSAERTGGSVSTLTIQRTQQEDSAVYLCASSLGSGYEQYFGPGTRLTVT.

V usage is TRBV2 and J usage is TRBJ1-2; TRBD1 agrees at 8 bases. Germline values: CDR1 SNHLY, CDR2 FYNNEI. The CDR3 consists of 16 residues. Trimming removed 4 bases from V and 4 bases from J; junction bases left unmatched: 11. CDR3 region: CASSVGGTGFGYGYTF. The CDR3 bases are TGTGCCAGCAGTGTCGGAGGGACAGGTTTTGGCTATGGCTACACCTTC.

The V gene is TRBV27, the J gene TRBJ1-1; no definite D call. Between the trimmed V and J ends, which lost 2 bases and 2 bases, there was a span of 18 bases. Germline-derived CDR1 and CDR2 are MNHEY and SMNVEV (reference sequence). The length of the CDR3 is 17 residues. The CDR3 sequence is CASSLTVGRELNTEAFF. The CDR3 DNA is TGTGCCAGCAGTTTAACAGTAGGGAGGGAACTCAACACTGAAGCTTTCTTT.

The genes are TRBV19 and TRBJ1-1; possibly TRBD1 for D (5 bases). Trimming shortened V by 5 bases and J by 12 bases, and 16 bases separated the two germline ends. The CDR3 totals 12 residues. The germline CDR1 and CDR2 sequences are LNHDA and SQIVND (reference sequence). CDR3 DNA: TGTGCCAGTAGTCCCCGGGGCGCTGGCCCTTTCTTT. Protein: CASSPRGAGPFF.

The rearrangement joins TRBV7-6 to TRBJ2-2, with 10 nucleotides matching TRBD2. This CDR3 region has 19 residues. Germline values: CDR1 SGHVS, CDR2 FNYEAQ. The junction had 13 bases not matched to a gene; V was cut back by 6 bases and J by 0 bases. CDR3 loop: CASRPQRGLAGANTGELFF. DNA for the CDR3: TGTGCCAGCAGACCGCAACGGGGGCTAGCGGGGGCGAACACCGGGGAGCTGTTTTTT.

This chain links TRBV7-2 with TRBJ2-3; a weak D match, TRBD2 (6 bases). Germline CDR1 is SGHTA and CDR2 is FQGNSA. V dropped 1 base and J dropped 0 bases, with 8 bases sitting between them. This CDR3 comprises 15 residues. The CDR3 reads CASSLVGTSTDTQYF. In nucleotides, the CDR3 is TGTGCCAGCAGCTTAGTTGGGACTAGCACAGATACGCAGTATTTT.

This clone was found once. The chain has TRBV2 and TRBJ2-3; 10 bases align to TRBD2. Germline V gene sequence: CDR1 SNHLY, CDR2 FYNNEI. This CDR3 region has 16 residues. Trimming took 5 bases from V and 1 from J; bases not matched to a gene: 6. The DNA for the CDR3 is TGTGCCAGCAGTTCGTCTCTAGCGGGGGGCACAGATACGCAGTATTTT. Translated: CASSSSLAGGTDTQYF.

The V gene is TRBV7-6, the J gene TRBJ1-6, with D uncertain. CDR1 SGHVS and CDR2 FNYEAQ come from the germline V gene. Trimming stripped 5 bases from V and 7 bases from J, with 9 bases between. The CDR3 has 13 residues. Here the CDR3 reads CASSRARNSPLHF. The CDR3 nucleotides are TGTGCCAGCAGCCGAGCCAGGAATTCACCCCTCCACTTT.